The 7 T cell receptor beta chains reported below all come from one sample, sequenced in a study of CD8 T cells in ankylosing spondylitis (TCRdb year 2017). Receptors were amplified or captured by 5' RACE. For sequencing, an Illumina HiSeq 2500 was employed. TCRdb redid the processing of the public reads, applying fastp at Q25 and MiXCR, and retained in-frame beta chains. All rows with the same CDR3 protein become a single entry with the most common DNA and genes. In all, the sample holds 230,000 or so distinct CDR3 sequences, and over 15% of those were seen once. Around a third of the sample comes from the top ten. Sequenced sample: blood, either unsorted or a sorted T cell fraction (not recorded which). The receptors derive from a male donor with ankylosing spondylitis or in good health (not recorded which).

The sample holds a few counts of this clonotype. The chain combines TRBV7-3 with TRBJ2-2; D may match TRBD1 or TRBD2 (6 bases each). This CDR3 contains 16 residues. V was clipped by 3 bases and J by 1 base, with 12 bases between them. The germline V gene encodes CDR1 SGHTA and CDR2 FQGTGA. The CDR3 reads CASSFQGGKNTGELFF. Here the CDR3 DNA reads TGTGCCAGCAGCTTCCAAGGGGGGAAGAACACCGGGGAGCTGTTTTTT. The whole variable domain, remainder taken from reference TRBV7-3 and TRBJ2-2, is GAGVSQTPSNKVTEKGKYVELRCDPISGHTALYWYRQSLGQGPEFLIYFQGTGAADDSGLPNDRFFAVRPEGSVSTLKIQRTERGDSAVYLCASSFQGGKNTGELFFGEGSRLTVL.

In its sample, this clonotype was seen many times. The V gene is TRBV29-1, the J gene TRBJ2-1; the D gene is possibly TRBD2 (5 bases). Per germline, CDR1 SQVTM and CDR2 ANQGSEA. The V end lost 3 bases, the J end lost 5 bases, and 11 bases lay between the germline ends. This CDR3 contains 13 residues. The CDR3 DNA reads as TGCAGCGTTGATTTCAGCGGCAACAATGAGCAGTTCTTC. It is translated as CSVDFSGNNEQFF.

This clonotype came up many times. The chain links TRBV5-1 to TRBJ1-1; 8 positions agree with TRBD1. The germline gives CDR1 SGHRS, CDR2 YFSETQ. The V gene end was trimmed by 4 bases and the J gene end by 4 bases; junction bases not matched to a gene: 3. The CDR3 has 13 residues. CDR3 residues: CASSRDRTTEAFF. The CDR3 DNA is TGCGCCAGCAGCAGGGACAGGACCACTGAAGCTTTCTTT.

The V gene is TRBV4-1, the J gene TRBJ2-7, with 7 bases that match TRBD2. J lost 4 bases, V lost 3 bases, and 12 bases had no gene match. In germline, CDR1 is MGHRA, CDR2 YSYEKL. This CDR3 has 16 residues. The CDR3 loop reads CASSQGGAGRIYEQYF. The CDR3 DNA follows: TGCGCCAGCAGCCAGGGAGGGGCGGGACGTATTTACGAGCAGTACTTC.

This clonotype was observed at least ten times. The rearrangement links TRBV6-2 or TRBV6-3 to TRBJ2-3, with 7 bases matching TRBD1. The V segment lost 0 bases and the J segment 2 bases; nucleotides outside the gene matches: 2. This CDR3 spans 15 amino acids. Germline V CDR1 and CDR2: MNHEY, SVGEGT. The CDR3 region is CASSYSTGITDTQYF. CDR3 bases: TGTGCCAGCAGTTACTCGACAGGGATCACAGATACGCAGTATTTT.

This clonotype was observed a few times. CDR3 DNA: TGTGCCAGCAGCGATGAGGTGGAGGGAGAGCAGTACTTC. Translation gives CASSDEVEGEQYF. The chain is built from TRBV9 and TRBJ2-7, with a possible D match to TRBD2 (6 bases). This CDR3 comprises 13 residues. V lost 3 bases to trimming and J lost 7 bases, with 14 bases between them. Germline loops: CDR1 SGDLS, CDR2 YYNGEE.

This clonotype was seen ten or more times. The chain recombines TRBV3-1 with TRBJ2-7, with 10 bases fitting TRBD2. The CDR3 runs 17 residues. Germline CDR1 LGHDT, CDR2 YNNKEL (reference sequence). The ends lost 2 bases at V and 3 bases at J; junction bases unmatched: 10. Written as DNA, the CDR3 is TGTGCCAGCAGCCAACCGACCGGGACTAGCGATCACTACGAGCAGTACTTC. Translated, it gives CASSQPTGTSDHYEQYF.